Below are 27 T cell receptor beta chains sequenced from a single sample in a study of blood T cell repertoires in COVID-19 (dated by TCRdb to 2018 to 2020). Library creation used the immunoSEQ multiplex PCR assay. TCRdb holds this immuneACCESS table with in-frame rearrangements only. Some clones are missing; in checked studies, unresolved V genes explain under half, and the rest has no known cause. The sample table contains over 200,000 clones; only one count was recorded for approximately 90% of them. Under 5.5% of the sample lies in the top ten. The specimen sequenced was peripheral blood. The receptors shown here come from a woman in her 40s with acute or convalescent COVID-19.

The V gene is TRBV6-5, the J gene TRBJ1-1; D uncertain. Germline V gives CDR1 MNHEY, CDR2 SVGAGI. V lost 10 bases, J lost 11 bases, and 17 bases lay in between. This CDR3 is 11 amino acids long. CDR3 bases: TGTGCCACAGAGATCAGGACTGGTGCTTTCTTT. Residues: CATEIRTGAFF.

The chain uses TRBV12-5 and TRBJ2-1, with 8 bases that match TRBD1. Germline CDR1 and CDR2: LGHNT and FRNRAP. The J segment lost 5 bases and the V segment lost 3 bases, leaving 9 bases of the junction unmatched. This CDR3 region has 16 residues. In nucleotides, the CDR3 is TGTGCTAGTGGTTTCCTTGGACAGGGAGTAAACAATGAGCAGTTCTTC. Protein: CASGFLGQGVNNEQFF.

This sequence joins TRBV5-5 and TRBJ1-5; 8 nucleotides align to TRBD1. The CDR3 consists of 16 residues. The germline V gene encodes CDR1 SGHKS and CDR2 YYEKEE (reference sequence). After removal of 0 bases from V and 1 base from J, the junction contained 3 bases not matched to a gene. This CDR3 is CASSLAGGDSNQPQHF. CDR3 DNA sequence: TGTGCCAGCAGCTTGGCAGGGGGCGACAGCAATCAGCCCCAGCATTTT.

J is TRBJ1-6 and V is TRBV6-6, with TRBD1 identical over 8 bases. CDR1 is MNHNY and CDR2 is SVGAGI in the germline V gene (reference sequence). This CDR3 region has 14 residues. J lost 10 bases, V lost 4 bases, and 6 bases had no gene match. DNA for the CDR3: TGTGCCAGCAGTTCCGGACAGGGTGGGTCACCCCTCCACTTT. Translated, it gives CASSSGQGGSPLHF.

The genes are TRBV27 and TRBJ1-2; 10 bases line up with TRBD1. Trimming cost V 8 bases and J 6 bases; bases outside gene matches: 9. The CDR3 consists of 14 residues. CDR1 is MNHEY, CDR2 SMNVEV, per germline (reference sequence). CDR3 sequence (DNA): TGTGCCAGCTCCACCGTGGGACAGGGGAATGGCTACACCTTC. Its translation is CASSTVGQGNGYTF.

This chain uses TRBV3-1 (or the pseudogene TRBV3-2) with TRBJ2-7; perhaps TRBD2 as D (6 bases). There are 13 residues in the CDR3. The germline V and J ends were trimmed by 4 bases and 3 bases, with 10 bases remaining between them. Germline CDR1 reads LGHDT; CDR2 reads YNNKEL (reference sequence). In DNA, the CDR3 is TGTGCCAGCAGCCGGGAGGTGGGCTACGAGCAGTACGTC. Translated, it gives CASSREVGYEQYV.

This chain joins TRBV2 and TRBJ2-5; no reliable D call. The CDR3 covers 13 residues. CDR1 and CDR2 (germline): SNHLY, FYNNEI. With 4 bases removed from V and 0 bases from J, the gap between germline ends came to 6 bases. The CDR3 region is CASSALYQETQYF. The CDR3 DNA sequence: TGTGCCAGCAGTGCCCTGTACCAAGAGACCCAGTACTTC.

V and J are TRBV27 and TRBJ1-5; 8 bases match TRBD1. The CDR3 consists of 14 residues. Germline loops: CDR1 MNHEY, CDR2 SMNVEV (reference sequence). V shed 2 bases and J 6 bases; nucleotides not matched to a gene: 3. CDR3 amino acids: CASSLQGAGQPQHF. The CDR3 DNA is TGTGCCAGCAGTTTACAGGGGGCAGGTCAGCCCCAGCATTTT.

The V and J genes are TRBV10-1 and TRBJ2-5; TRBD1 might be the D (6 bases). The CDR3 is 14 amino acids. CDR1 is WNHNN, CDR2 SYGVQD, per germline (reference sequence). V was shortened by 6 bases and J by 4 bases, with 15 bases between the two germline ends. CDR3 in amino acids: CASSPDSLGETQYF. CDR3 sequence (DNA): TGCGCCAGCAGCCCGGACAGTCTAGGAGAGACCCAGTACTTC.

J is TRBJ1-6 and V is TRBV7-7, with unresolved D. Per the germline V gene, CDR1 is SSHAT and CDR2 is FNYEAQ (reference sequence). The CDR3 sequence is 20 residues long. V dropped 3 bases and J dropped 2 bases, with 23 bases sitting between them. CDR3 residues: CASSFPRQAAGKAYNSPLHF. The CDR3 DNA reads as TGTGCCAGCAGCTTCCCTCGGCAGGCTGCGGGCAAGGCCTATAATTCACCCCTCCACTTT.

J is TRBJ1-2 and V is TRBV2; TRBD1 agrees at 10 bases. Germline trimming cut 6 bases from V and 5 bases from J; bases unmatched to any gene: 27. The CDR3 has 21 amino acids. CDR1 and CDR2 (germline): SNHLY, FYNNEI. The CDR3 DNA reads as TGTGCCAGCAGGGGACCGGGACAGGGGTTGGGGCCGTGGGCTAGGCAATATGGCTACACCTTC. Its translation is CASRGPGQGLGPWARQYGYTF.

The genes are TRBV7-8 and TRBJ2-1, with D possibly TRBD1 on 5 matching bases. CDR1 is SGHVS and CDR2 is FQNEAQ in the germline V gene. CDR3 length: 15 residues. The ends were cut back, 7 bases at V and 0 bases at J, with 13 bases in the middle. DNA for the CDR3: TGTGCCAGCACCCCTAACAGGCGCTCCTACAATGAGCAGTTCTTC. Protein product: CASTPNRRSYNEQFF.

The chain's CDR3 is CASRPDAGTYYGYTF. CDR3 in DNA: TGTGCCAGCAGGCCCGATGCAGGGACATATTATGGCTACACCTTC. The chain links TRBV6-6 to TRBJ1-2, with D maybe TRBD1 (6 bases). The V gene lost 6 bases and the J gene lost 5 bases, with 19 bases spanning the gap. Germline values: CDR1 MNHNY, CDR2 SVGAGI (reference sequence). CDR3 size: 15 residues.

With regard to this clone: A junction boundary mismatches the germline segment, possibly from a read error. The J gene is TRBJ1-3, the V gene TRBV25-1; 8 bases agree with TRBD1. CDR3 size: 15 residues. CDR1 and CDR2 from the germline V gene are MGHDK and SYGVNS. CDR3 DNA: TGTGCCAGCAGAGAATGGACAGGGACTGGAAACACCATATATTTT. Encoded protein: CASREWTGTGNTIYF. Variable domain in full (rest from reference TRBV25-1 and TRBJ1-3): EADIYQTPRYLVIGTGKKITLECSQTMGHDKMYWYQQDPGMELHLIHYSYGVNSTEKGDLSSESTVSRIRTEHFPLTLESARPSHTSQYLCASREWTGTGNTIYFGEGSWLTVV.

The genes are TRBV6-5 and TRBJ2-3, with D possibly matching TRBD1 (6 bases). Trimming left V 6 bases short and J 9 bases short, with 13 bases between. CDR1 MNHEY and CDR2 SVGAGI come from the germline V gene. This CDR3 contains 12 residues. The CDR3: CASSRTGQTQYF. The CDR3 coding sequence is TGTGCCAGCAGCCGTACGGGACAAACGCAGTATTTT.

The genes are TRBV23-1 and TRBJ1-3; D possibly corresponds to TRBD1 (6 bases). TRBV23-1 is an ORF, and what it does is uncertain. The CDR3 extends over 17 amino acids. Trimming left V 2 bases short and J 0 bases short, with 14 bases between. CDR3 region: CASSQGDILFSGNTIYF. CDR3 bases: TGCGCCAGCAGTCAAGGGGACATCTTATTCTCTGGAAACACCATATATTTT.

V usage is TRBV5-4 and J usage is TRBJ1-6; 9 nucleotides agree with TRBD1. The CDR3 is 15 residues long. In germline, CDR1 is SGHNT, CDR2 YYREEE (reference sequence). Losses at the gene ends were 3 bases for V and 7 bases for J; bases not matched to a gene: 5. The CDR3 DNA follows: TGTGCCAGCAGCTCCCCCACAGGGGGCAATTCACCCCTCCACTTT. Translated, it gives CASSSPTGGNSPLHF.

V is TRBV2 and J is TRBJ1-1; D call uncertain. In germline, CDR1 is SNHLY, CDR2 FYNNEI. With 7 bases removed from V and 4 bases from J, the gap between germline ends came to 13 bases. The CDR3 consists of 13 residues. CDR3 DNA sequence: TGTGCCAGCAAACCCCCTTCTACCACTGAAGCTTTCTTT. This encodes CASKPPSTTEAFF.

The chain uses TRBV7-2 and TRBJ2-6; TRBD1 matches at 11 bases. The CDR3 spans 17 residues. J was trimmed by 4 bases and V by 4 bases; bases with no gene match: 6. CDR1 and CDR2 from the germline V gene are SGHTA and FQGNSA. This chain's CDR3 is CASSSGQGDSGANVLTF. DNA of the CDR3: TGTGCCAGCAGCTCGGGACAGGGGGACTCGGGGGCCAACGTCCTGACTTTC.

The chain recombines TRBV5-4 with TRBJ2-7, with D maybe TRBD1 (6 bases). The CDR3 loop spans 12 amino acids. CDR1 SGHNT and CDR2 YYREEE come from the germline V gene (reference sequence). With 5 bases removed from V and 4 bases from J, the gap between germline ends came to 10 bases. The CDR3 reads CASSIQGYEQYV. The CDR3 nucleotides read TGTGCCAGCAGTATACAGGGATACGAGCAGTACGTC.

This chain connects TRBV6-6 to TRBJ2-2; D is unresolved. Germline V lookup: CDR1 MNHNY, CDR2 SVGAGI (reference sequence). The CDR3 has 16 amino acids. The V end was cut by 5 bases, the J end by 0 bases, with 13 bases between. CDR3: CASSGRSTSNTGELFF. CDR3 nucleotides: TGTGCCAGCAGTGGCCGTTCAACGTCGAACACCGGGGAGCTGTTTTTT.

The CDR3 coding sequence is TGTGCCAGTAGTACACAGGGGTACTCTGGAAACACCATATATTTT. Protein product: CASSTQGYSGNTIYF. The chain uses TRBV19 and TRBJ1-3; TRBD1 matches at 7 bases. The germline V gene encodes CDR1 LNHDA and CDR2 SQIVND (reference sequence). The CDR3 runs 15 residues. With V trimmed by 4 bases and J by 0 bases, 3 bases remained unmatched.

The V and J genes are TRBV19 and TRBJ2-2, with D perhaps matching TRBD1 (6 bases). The CDR3 is 15 amino acids. Deletions cut 4 bases from V and 6 bases from J, with 15 bases between. CDR1 LNHDA and CDR2 SQIVND come from the germline V gene (reference sequence). The CDR3 protein is CASSTGQGPAGELFF. The CDR3 DNA reads TGTGCCAGTAGTACGGGCCAGGGGCCGGCCGGGGAGCTGTTTTTT.

The CDR3 DNA reads as TGTGCCAGCAGTCCTCTGGGGGGGGTTCGAGAGACCCAGTACTTC. Translation gives CASSPLGGVRETQYF. The rearrangement joins TRBV27 to TRBJ2-5; 7 bases are shared with TRBD2. The CDR3 loop spans 15 amino acids. Looked up from germline, CDR1 is MNHEY and CDR2 is SMNVEV (reference sequence). V lost 5 bases and J lost 4; bases outside the gene matches: 10.

The chain has TRBV2 and TRBJ2-3, with D perhaps matching TRBD1 (5 bases). Trimming left V 6 bases short and J 2 bases short, with 12 bases between. CDR3 length: 14 residues. In germline, CDR1 is SNHLY, CDR2 FYNNEI. The CDR3 DNA is TGTGCCAGCAGACCCAGGGCCAACACAGATACGCAGTATTTT. It is translated as CASRPRANTDTQYF.

The rearrangement uses TRBV5-1 and TRBJ1-1; D is possibly TRBD1 (5 bases). The ends were cut back, 0 bases at V and 3 bases at J, with 18 bases in the middle. There are 17 residues in the CDR3. Germline CDR1 is SGHRS and CDR2 is YFSETQ. CDR3 coding DNA: TGCGCCAGCAGCTTGGGGCTCAGGGAGGGTTTTCACACTGAAGCTTTCTTT. Translated, it gives CASSLGLREGFHTEAFF.

This chain uses TRBV3-1 (or the pseudogene TRBV3-2) with TRBJ1-2; 7 bases line up with TRBD1. This CDR3 is built from 17 residues. Germline CDR1 and CDR2: LGHDT and YNNKEL (reference sequence). V lost 1 base and J lost 1; bases outside the gene matches: 9. CDR3 region: CASSQGRQGNYNYGYTF. CDR3 coding DNA: TGTGCCAGCAGCCAAGGAAGACAGGGAAACTATAACTATGGCTACACCTTC.